Listed below are T cell receptor beta chains from one sample, sequenced in a study of T cells in Graves' hyperthyroidism and ophthalmopathy. Using its own MiXCR run on the multiplex PCR reads, TCRdb lists one record per CDR3 protein. Counted here are about 360,000 distinct CDR3 sequences, under 15% occurring once; the ten biggest clones make up less than 10%. The sequencing sample was made of blood. The receptor set was obtained from a woman younger than 35 with Graves' hyperthyroidism. CDR3s include the opening cysteine and the closing phenylalanine or tryptophan. A clone size is listed for some rows: how often the clone was seen (once, few, many), or a class if it is expanded.

clone_size,v_call,j_call,cdr3_aa
many,TRBV2,TRBJ2-7,CASNRDRSSYEQYF
many,TRBV6-1,TRBJ2-7,CASSYSAQGAFEQYF
many,TRBV29-1,TRBJ1-1,CSVEDQTGLNTEAFF
many,TRBV18,TRBJ2-1,CASSSMASGGTYNEQFF
many,TRBV18,TRBJ2-3,CASSLSGGDTDTQYF
NA,TRBV11-1,TRBJ2-2,CASSWGLGNTGELFF
many,TRBV2,TRBJ2-1,CASSDGLAGGISYNEQFF
few,TRBV13,TRBJ2-7,CASSLLGEGSYEQYF
many,TRBV12-3/TRBV12-4,TRBJ2-1,CASSLRWGGRNNEQFF
NA,TRBV2,TRBJ2-3,CASGLGGSLNTQYF
many,TRBV6-1,TRBJ1-2,CASSEYFSNYGYTF
many,TRBV6-1,TRBJ2-3,CASSTTVSTDTQYF
few,TRBV2,TRBJ2-3,CASSEAGLAGGVYTQYF
many,TRBV13,TRBJ2-1,CASSLPTRSTNEQFF
many,TRBV20-1,TRBJ1-2,CSARDQTGTNYGYTF
many,TRBV12-3/TRBV12-4,TRBJ1-6,CASTTGTGTSPLHF
many,TRBV12-3/TRBV12-4,TRBJ2-7,CASSFGSDRGPSYEQYF
many,TRBV11-3,TRBJ2-1,CASSLESGDNEQFF
few,TRBV5-1,TRBJ2-7,CASSESGSKSYEQYF
many,TRBV3-1,TRBJ1-1,CASSHLNTEAFF
few,TRBV7-2,TRBJ1-4,CASSLRGTGSEKLFF
many,TRBV7-2,TRBJ2-2,CASSPGTHTGELFF
NA,TRBV5-8,TRBJ2-3,CASSLGQSGTDTQYF
many,TRBV20-1,TRBJ2-5,CSARVLHLGWETQYF
NA,TRBV28,TRBJ1-2,CASSLRDRGHDGYTF
many,TRBV3-1,TRBJ1-5,CASSLGTGGYQPQHF
many,TRBV30,TRBJ2-7,CAWNGNSYEQYF
many,TRBV24-1,TRBJ2-3,CATNGDQSTDTQYF
NA,TRBV12-3/TRBV12-4,TRBJ1-3,CASSPTTGRNTIYF
many,TRBV20-1,TRBJ2-7,CSARGTYATYEQYF
few,TRBV27,TRBJ2-1,CASSLKGLRHSYNEQFF
many,TRBV12-3/TRBV12-4,TRBJ2-1,CASSPQGGAGGYNEQFF
NA,TRBV24-1,TRBJ2-1,CATSEWDLAALPPYNEQFF
many,TRBV12-3/TRBV12-4,TRBJ1-6,CASSFSDSPLHF
few,TRBV6-1,TRBJ1-1,CASSLTLGASTEAFF
NA,TRBV7-2,TRBJ1-3,CASSLSRPSSGNTIYF
few,TRBV9,TRBJ2-5,CASSPSLSLAEQETQYF
many,TRBV15,TRBJ1-1,CATSYHRNWAPFF
many,TRBV7-2,TRBJ1-2,CASSPPWDGYGYTF
many,TRBV7-9,TRBJ2-1,CASSFHGPEQFF
NA,TRBV5-1,TRBJ2-1,CASSLSVAGAWEQFF
few,TRBV5-1,TRBJ2-2,CASRGPSGSNGELFF
NA,TRBV4-1,TRBJ1-1,CASTDRDTEAFF
NA,TRBV4-2,TRBJ1-6,CASRPDRLNSPLHF
many,TRBV6-5,TRBJ1-2,CASSYDSFRGGYTF
NA,TRBV18,TRBJ1-1,CASSPIEGGEAFF
many,TRBV20-1,TRBJ2-3,CSASPRGGTDTQYF
many,TRBV10-3,TRBJ1-2,CAISESPTDRGHDYGYTF
many,TRBV20-1,TRBJ2-1,CSARQGGEQFF
many,TRBV7-2,TRBJ2-1,CASSLAGGTFYEQFF
many,TRBV14,TRBJ2-5,CASSQGNWRTQYF
many,TRBV20-1,TRBJ2-5,CSAPTGGETQYF
many,TRBV20-1,TRBJ2-5,CSARGTTYQETQYF